This T cell receptor (beta chain) originates from a study of blood T cells in healthy people across ages. Germline-derived CDR1 and CDR2 are SGHTA and FQGNSA. The CDR3 has 12 amino acids. Trimming removed 2 bases from V and 5 bases from J, with 6 bases in between. This clonotype was seen only a few times. Sample-barcoded 5' priming and a J-beta primer mix drove a second PCR of about 6 to 12 cycles. TCRdb re-called the 5' RACE reads with MiXCR, one entry per CDR3 protein. There are 1.5 million to 2 million distinct CDR3 sequences in the sample; 28% occur only once, and about 7.7% lies in the top ten. Sample: blood. This sequence originates from a woman in her thirties in good health. This rearrangement joins TRBV7-2 to TRBJ1-2, with D unresolved. The CDR3 DNA is TGTGCCAGCAGCTTAATTGGTTATGGCTACACCTTC. This sequence encodes CASSLIGYGYTF.